This T cell receptor (beta chain) comes out of a study of early T cells in non-severe SARS-CoV-2 infection. Trimming removed 4 bases from V and 5 bases from J; junction bases left unmatched: 4. The CDR3 is 14 amino acids. CDR1 SGHRS and CDR2 YFSETQ come from the germline V gene. TCRdb used MiXCR to reprocess the 5' RACE reads, holding one entry per CDR3 protein. The top ten hold about 3.5% of the sample, which has about 72,000 distinct CDR3 sequences, around 9% seen once. The chain employs TRBV5-1 and TRBJ1-1; 11 bases agree with TRBD1. The receptor was derived from an adult who was a healthcare worker with PCR-confirmed SARS-CoV-2 infection or an uninfected control (not recorded which). Sequencing input: whole blood. CDR3 bases: TGCGCCAGCAGCGGACAGGGGGCAGGGACTGAAGCTTTCTTT. It translates to CASSGQGAGTEAFF.